This TCR beta chain was obtained from a study of OX40 agonist ivuxolimab in advanced cancers. Profiling relied on immunoSEQ multiplex PCR, and the TCRdb table lists in-frame clones only, not all of them. The sample yields approximately 63,000 clones, around 91% seen once. Trimming cost V 5 bases and J 0 bases; bases outside gene matches: 5. The CDR3 consists of 15 residues. The germline gives CDR1 MNHEY, CDR2 SMNVEV (reference sequence). Autoimmune disease history or systemic immunosuppression led to patients being barred. This clone was seen once. Its antigen is unknown. Study outcomes and limitations: In general, CD8+ T cells held more expanded clones than CD4+ did, on average.

V is TRBV27 and J is TRBJ2-5, with 8 bases lining up with TRBD2. This material consisted of CD4+ or CD8+ T cells sorted from blood, taken in a trial of the OX40 agonist ivuxolimab. This clonotype was obtained from an adult with an advanced solid tumor such as melanoma, head and neck, liver or kidney cancer. CDR3 sequence: CASSPSGSYQETQYF. The CDR3 DNA reads as TGTGCCAGCAGTCCTAGCGGGTCGTACCAAGAGACCCAGTACTTC.